This T cell receptor beta chain originates from a study of CD8 T cells in ankylosing spondylitis. The CDR3 contains 13 residues. V shed 3 bases and J shed 5 bases, with 11 bases lying between them. Regarding the study as a whole: Ankylosing spondylitis blood appeared to carry a characteristic TCR beta motif of roughly 8 highly homologous variants.

This clonotype was observed a handful of times. Its antigen is unidentified. TCRdb itself ran the 5' RACE reads through MiXCR, one entry per CDR3 protein. The table records roughly 450,000 distinct CDR3 sequences, roughly a quarter of them present only once. The receptor comes from a male donor with ankylosing spondylitis. The sequencing sample was made of blood, either unsorted or a sorted T cell fraction (not recorded which). The chain carries TRBV12-3 or TRBV12-4 and TRBJ2-7; D is unresolved. The CDR3 loop is CASSLGSGHEQYF. CDR3 bases: TGTGCCAGCAGTTTGGGCTCCGGGCACGAGCAGTACTTC.